These 27 T cell receptor beta chains were sequenced from one sample in a study of CD8+CD57+ T cells in acquired aplastic anemia (dated by TCRdb to between 2018 and 2020). The sequencer listed for this sample is Illumina HiSeq 2000. Genomic DNA was used as template for profiling of TCR beta VDJ combinations and CDR3 sequences. In-frame beta chains were kept once TCRdb had trimmed the public reads at Q25 with fastp and called clones with MiXCR. Merged by CDR3 protein, the rows form single entries marked with the most common genes and DNA. The sample table shows roughly 170,000 distinct CDR3 sequences, and around 50% are seen once. Over 10% of the sample belongs to the ten largest clones. Flow cytometry had shown CD8+CD57+ cell expansion in the patients selected for sequencing. Sequencing was done on a sample of sorted CD4+, CD8+, or CD8+CD57+ T cells (not recorded which) from PBMCs. The receptors come from a human donor with aplastic anemia.

V is TRBV7-2 and J is TRBJ2-2; the D is unclear. The germline V gene encodes CDR1 SGHTA and CDR2 FQGNSA. The CDR3 extends over 12 amino acids. The germline V and J ends were trimmed by 8 bases and 5 bases, with 9 bases remaining between them. The CDR3 DNA follows: TGTGCCAGCGGGCCCCTGACCGGGGAGCTGTTTTTT. This encodes CASGPLTGELFF.

This chain links TRBV19 with TRBJ1-3; TRBD1 matches at 7 bases. With V trimmed by 6 bases and J by 2 bases, 13 bases remained unmatched. This CDR3 contains 17 residues. CDR1 and CDR2 from the germline V gene are LNHDA and SQIVND (reference sequence). The CDR3 is CASSNTVRGGTGNTIYF. The CDR3 DNA is TGTGCCAGTAGCAACACGGTCAGGGGGGGAACTGGAAACACCATATATTTT.

The rearrangement links TRBV19 to TRBJ2-2; D possibly corresponds to TRBD1 (5 bases). Per germline, CDR1 LNHDA and CDR2 SQIVND (reference sequence). This CDR3 is built from 15 residues. V lost 1 base, J lost 7 bases, and 13 bases lay in between. CDR3 nucleotide sequence: TGTGCCAGTAGTATAGCCCCTCAGGGTTACGGGGAGCTGTTTTTT. Amino acid sequence: CASSIAPQGYGELFF.

The chain carries TRBV15 and TRBJ1-4, with D tentatively TRBD1 (5 bases). The CDR3 is made up of 18 amino acids. Trimming removed 3 bases from V and 7 bases from J, with 24 bases in between. Germline V CDR1 and CDR2: LNHNV, YYDKDF (reference sequence). In DNA form, the CDR3 reads TGTGCCACCAGCAGCGCAATCCCAACCGGGACCCCGCTTGAAAAACTGTTTTTT. This sequence encodes CATSSAIPTGTPLEKLFF.

This clonotype has just a few counts. This rearrangement joins TRBV13 to TRBJ2-7, with no clear D. The CDR3 spans 14 residues. From germline, CDR1 is PRHDT and CDR2 FYEKMQ (reference sequence). V lost 4 bases to trimming and J lost 4 bases, with 14 bases between them. This CDR3 is CASSSSSDGYEQYF. CDR3 sequence (DNA): TGTGCCAGCAGCTCCTCTTCCGACGGTTACGAGCAGTACTTC.

This clonotype was seen at least ten times. This chain uses TRBV7-6 with TRBJ2-2, with 8 nucleotides matching TRBD1. After removal of 4 bases from V and 6 bases from J, the junction contained 10 bases not matched to a gene. CDR1 is SGHVS and CDR2 is FNYEAQ in the germline V gene. CDR3 length: 16 amino acids. The CDR3 DNA reads TGTGCCAGCAGCTCCAGGACAGGGTACCCCGCCGGGGAGCTGTTTTTT. Translated: CASSSRTGYPAGELFF.

Notes on this clonotype: A much more abundant neighbour one base away suggests this may be a read error. The chain carries TRBV3-1 and TRBJ2-7, with a weak D call TRBD1 (6 bases). Germline CDR1 is LGHDT and CDR2 is YNNKEL (reference sequence). The CDR3 length is 15 residues. CDR3 sequence: CGSSRKPDSSYEQYF. The CDR3 nucleotides are TGTGGCAGCAGCCGCAAACCGGACAGCTCCTACGAGCAGTACTTC.

This rearrangement joins TRBV20-1 to TRBJ1-2, with D perhaps TRBD1 (5 bases). The V gene lost 7 bases and the J gene lost 12 bases, with 18 bases spanning the gap. The CDR3 has 11 residues. Germline V gives CDR1 DFQATT, CDR2 SNEGSKA (reference sequence). Here the CDR3 reads CSVGGGLGNTF. CDR3 DNA: TGCAGTGTTGGTGGGGGGTTAGGAAACACCTTC.

The chain recombines TRBV5-6 with TRBJ1-2; no reliable D call. The CDR3 contains 13 residues. Per germline, CDR1 SGHDT and CDR2 YYEEEE. Trimming took off 4 bases at V and 1 base at J, with 8 bases between the two ends. As DNA, the CDR3 is TGTGCCAGCAGCGAGACTGTTAACTATGGCTACACCTTC. Protein product: CASSETVNYGYTF.

V is TRBV7-8 and J is TRBJ2-5; D perhaps matches TRBD2 (6 bases). The germline gives CDR1 SGHVS, CDR2 FQNEAQ. Trimming took 1 base from V and 4 from J, leaving 16 bases between them. The CDR3 covers 16 residues. The CDR3 reads CASSLGLAINGETQYF. Written as DNA, the CDR3 is TGTGCCAGCAGCTTAGGCCTAGCGATCAATGGAGAGACCCAGTACTTC.

This clonotype was seen many times. V usage is TRBV7-6 and J usage is TRBJ2-2; D is unclear. CDR1 is SGHVS, CDR2 FNYEAQ, per germline. Trimming took 1 base from V and 1 from J, leaving 4 bases between them. The length of the CDR3 is 14 residues. CDR3 DNA: TGTGCCAGCAGCTTAGTACAGAACACCGGGGAGCTGTTTTTT. It yields the protein CASSLVQNTGELFF.

This clonotype was counted at least ten times. This chain links TRBV15 with TRBJ1-4; 7 nucleotides match TRBD1. The length of the CDR3 is 14 residues. V shed 8 bases and J 8 bases; nucleotides not matched to a gene: 11. Germline V gene sequence: CDR1 LNHNV, CDR2 YYDKDF (reference sequence). CDR3 in DNA: TGTGCCACCGCTAAGCGGGCGACAGGGGAAAAACTGTTTTTT. It specifies CATAKRATGEKLFF. The whole variable domain, filled in from reference TRBV15 and TRBJ1-4, reads DAMVIQNPRYQVTQFGKPVTLSCSQTLNHNVMYWYQQKSSQAPKLLFHYYDKDFNNEADTPDNFQSRRPNTSFCFLDIRSPGLGDTAMYLCATAKRATGEKLFFGSGTQLSVL.

This clonotype was observed many times. The chain links TRBV19 to TRBJ2-7; 10 nucleotides match TRBD1. V lost 7 bases, J lost 4 bases, and 10 bases stayed unmatched. CDR3 length equals 15 residues. Germline CDR1 and CDR2: LNHDA and SQIVND (reference sequence). The DNA of the CDR3 is TGTGCCAGTAAGATAAGGCGACAGGGGGCTTACGAGCAGTACTTC. It specifies CASKIRRQGAYEQYF.

The gene calls are TRBV10-3 and TRBJ2-3; the D is unclear. Per germline, CDR1 ENHRY and CDR2 SYGVKD. The CDR3 sequence is 16 residues long. V lost 0 bases, J lost 0 bases, and 10 bases lay in between. The CDR3 spells CAISESALTSTDTQYF. The CDR3, as DNA: TGTGCCATCAGTGAGTCGGCACTTACGAGCACAGATACGCAGTATTTT.

The chain combines TRBV5-4 with TRBJ2-7; 11 bases align to TRBD1. The CDR3 covers 17 residues. V was pared by 0 bases and J by 4 bases, with 9 bases of the junction left unmatched. The V gene's germline CDR1 is SGHNT and CDR2 YYREEE (reference sequence). DNA for the CDR3: TGTGCCAGCAGCTTGGCTCGGTATGGACAGGGGGCATACGAGCAGTACTTC. Translating it yields CASSLARYGQGAYEQYF. Full variable domain (missing parts from reference TRBV5-4 and TRBJ2-7): ETGVTQSPTHLIKTRGQQVTLRCSSQSGHNTVSWYQQALGQGPQFIFQYYREEENGRGNFPPRFSGLQFPNYSSELNVNALELDDSALYLCASSLARYGQGAYEQYFGPGTRLTVT.

In the case of this clonotype: This may be a read error, as it is one base from a much larger clone. The chain links TRBV5-4 to TRBJ2-1, with D hard to call. The V end was cut by 3 bases, the J end by 11 bases, with 18 bases between. The V gene's germline CDR1 is SGHNT and CDR2 YYREEE (reference sequence). The CDR3 runs 14 residues. CDR3 nucleotides: TGTGCCAGCAGCTCCCGGGCACAGCTAAATCAGCAGTTCTTC. As protein: CASSSRAQLNQQFF.

The V call is TRBV7-9, the J call TRBJ2-7; 7 nucleotides align to TRBD1. This CDR3 region has 13 residues. Germline V gene lookup returns CDR1 SEHNR and CDR2 FQNEAQ (reference sequence). V shed 6 bases and J 2 bases; nucleotides not matched to a gene: 4. As DNA, the CDR3 is TGTGCCAGCAGAAGACAGGGACCCTACGAGCAGTACTTC. It encodes CASRRQGPYEQYF. The whole variable domain, remainder taken from reference TRBV7-9 and TRBJ2-7, is DTGVSQNPRHKITKRGQNVTFRCDPISEHNRLYWYRQTLGQGPEFLTYFQNEAQLEKSRLLSDRFSAERPKGSFSTLEIQRTEQGDSAMYLCASRRQGPYEQYFGPGTRLTVT.

This clonotype was seen at least ten times. CDR3 nucleotides: TGTGCCAGCAGTTTAAGGGGTGGGGCAGTAAACGAGCAGTACTTC. It is translated as CASSLRGGAVNEQYF. The rearrangement joins TRBV12-3 or TRBV12-4 to TRBJ2-7; D possibly corresponds to TRBD1 (5 bases). V was pared by 2 bases and J by 5 bases, with 16 bases between. The CDR3 length is 15 residues.

This clonotype has ten or more counts. This chain joins TRBV2 and TRBJ1-2; 9 nucleotides match TRBD1. CDR1 SNHLY and CDR2 FYNNEI come from the germline V gene. V was pared by 6 bases and J by 4 bases, with 6 bases of the junction left unmatched. The CDR3 contains 14 residues. Written as DNA, the CDR3 is TGTGCCAGCAGCTCCGGGACAGGGACCTATGGCTACACCTTC. Translating gives CASSSGTGTYGYTF.

This clonotype has a handful of counts. The rearrangement links TRBV11-2 to TRBJ1-1, with D hard to call. The germline V and J ends were trimmed by 0 bases and 4 bases, with 6 bases remaining between them. Germline CDR1 and CDR2: SGHAT and FQNNGV. The CDR3 loop spans 13 amino acids. CDR3 nucleotides: TGTGCCAGCAGCTTAGAGGTTGGCACTGAAGCTTTCTTT. Amino acid sequence: CASSLEVGTEAFF. The entire variable domain, with the rest obtained from reference TRBV11-2 and TRBJ1-1, is as follows: EAGVAQSPRYKIIEKRQSVAFWCNPISGHATLYWYQQILGQGPKLLIQFQNNGVVDDSQLPKDRFSAERLKGVDSTLKIQPAKLEDSAVYLCASSLEVGTEAFFGQGTRLTVV.

The sample holds a few counts of this clonotype. The chain combines TRBV7-2 with TRBJ2-2; maybe TRBD2 (5 bases). V lost 3 bases and J 5 bases, leaving 10 bases between the germline ends. The germline gives CDR1 SGHTA, CDR2 FQGNSA. CDR3 length: 14 residues. The CDR3 sequence is CASSLVARTGELFF. CDR3 nucleotide sequence: TGTGCCAGCAGCTTGGTAGCGAGAACCGGGGAGCTGTTTTTT.

This clonotype occurred a few times. The CDR3 here is CASSDPRGGGDSPLHF. For the CDR3, the DNA is TGTGCCAGCAGTGATCCCAGGGGGGGTGGGGATTCACCCCTCCACTTT. The chain uses TRBV25-1 and TRBJ1-6, with 7 bases matching TRBD1. V was pared by 3 bases and J by 8 bases, with 10 bases of the junction left unmatched. CDR1 is MGHDK and CDR2 is SYGVNS in the germline V gene. The CDR3 has 16 amino acids.

For this clonotype: The junction shows a germline mismatch at one end, possibly a read error. V is TRBV7-8 and J is TRBJ1-1, with D possibly TRBD1 on 6 matching bases. Germline V gives CDR1 SGHVS, CDR2 FQNEAQ. The CDR3 has 16 residues. In nucleotides, the CDR3 is TGTGCCAGCAGCTTATGGGACACAAATCCGATCACTGAAGCTTTCTTC. Translating gives CASSLWDTNPITEAFF.

CDR3 in amino acids: CASSTDGRGEQYF. CDR3 nucleotide sequence: TGTGCCAGCAGCACAGACGGTCGGGGTGAGCAGTACTTC. This rearrangement joins TRBV7-2 to TRBJ2-7, with a tentative D call TRBD2 (5 bases). V shed 5 bases and J shed 7 bases, with 15 bases lying between them. Germline V lookup: CDR1 SGHTA, CDR2 FQGNSA. The CDR3 runs to 13 residues.

This clonotype was picked up a small number of times. The chain employs TRBV14 and TRBJ1-2; tentatively, D is TRBD1 (5 bases). Per the germline V gene, CDR1 is SGHDN and CDR2 is FVKESK. This CDR3 is 13 amino acids long. The V and J ends lost 4 bases and 3 bases respectively, with 9 bases between them. CDR3 amino acids: CASSPDTDYGYTF. DNA for the CDR3: TGTGCCAGCAGCCCGGACACAGACTATGGCTACACCTTC.

In its sample, this clonotype was seen many times. The chain recombines TRBV29-1 with TRBJ2-1; 9 nucleotides agree with TRBD2. The CDR3 loop spans 15 amino acids. CDR1 SQVTM and CDR2 ANQGSEA come from the germline V gene. Trimming at V came to 2 bases and at J to 4 bases, leaving 6 bases not matched to a gene. CDR3 region: CSVERGSGGYNEQFF. The CDR3 DNA is TGCAGCGTTGAAAGGGGTAGCGGGGGTTACAATGAGCAGTTCTTC.

This clonotype was observed at least ten times. The V gene is TRBV19, the J gene TRBJ1-2; 9 positions match TRBD1. The ends lost 3 bases at V and 6 bases at J; junction bases unmatched: 5. This CDR3 region has 14 residues. Germline assignment: CDR1 LNHDA and CDR2 SQIVND (reference sequence). The CDR3 sequence: CASSIAGTGNGYTF. The CDR3 coding sequence is TGTGCCAGTAGTATTGCCGGGACAGGGAATGGCTACACCTTC.